The source of this TCR beta chain is a study of CD4 T cells in relation to SARS-CoV-2 and coronaviruses. Across the whole study: TCR beta CDR3s were sequenced after approximately ten-day antigen culture of PBMCs.

TCRdb's copy holds only in-frame clones and misses some; the assay was immunoSEQ multiplex PCR. Altogether under 20,000 clones are present, 82% being singletons, with the ten largest covering about a third. The CDR3 is 16 residues long. The germline CDR1 and CDR2 sequences are SGHNT and YYREEE (reference sequence). The V gene lost 3 bases and the J gene lost 4 bases, with 16 bases spanning the gap. Before the COVID-19 pandemic, during about 2010-2019, CD4+ T cells were taken from unexposed donors. After around nine days of culture, CD4+ T cells were isolated. Study-wide results and limits: Monoreactive clones expanded significantly more to SARS-CoV-2 than crossreactive clones did.

This clone was found a few times. Its antigen is still unknown. This clonotype was sampled from a human donor in good health. Sequenced input: CD4+ T cells from PBMCs, cultured in vitro. The chain uses TRBV5-4 and TRBJ2-2; D is undetermined. The CDR3 sequence is CASSSRFAGVTGELFF. As DNA, the CDR3 is TGTGCCAGCAGCTCTCGGTTCGCAGGTGTCACCGGGGAGCTGTTTTTT.